A selection of T cell receptor beta chains follows, all from one sample in a study of radiotherapy plus CTLA-4 blockade in lung cancer. Produced via immunoSEQ multiplex PCR; TCRdb's table is partial and in-frame only. The sample has roughly 55,000 clones, roughly 76% seen once. Sequences were derived from peripheral blood, sampled from a patient treated with radiotherapy plus ipilimumab. The receptors come from a human donor with non-small cell lung cancer whose response to radiotherapy plus ipilimumab could not be evaluated. CDR3s include the opening cysteine and the closing phenylalanine or tryptophan. D genes are given only for firm matches. Size is omitted from some rows. Given values are once, few, many or a class for expanded clones.

TRBJ2-7 TRBD2 few TRBV2 CASSGSGGGSYEQYF TGTGCCAGCAGTGGGTCAGGCGGGGGTTCATACGAGCAGTACTTC
TRBJ1-6 NA NA TRBV27 CASSLTTVQGSPLHF TGTGCCAGCAGTCTTACGACAGTGCAAGGTTCACCCCTCCACTTT
TRBJ2-7 NA NA TRBV20-1 CSADRAGEQYF TGCAGTGCGGACCGGGCGGGCGAGCAGTACTTC
TRBJ2-7 TRBD1 NA TRBV27 CASSFWDRVSYEQYF TGTGCCAGCAGTTTTTGGGACAGGGTATCATACGAGCAGTACTTC
TRBJ1-1 TRBD1 NA TRBV27 CASRPQGGNTEAFF TGTGCCAGCAGGCCGCAGGGGGGGAACACTGAAGCTTTCTTT
TRBJ1-1 NA many TRBV14 CASSLGGITEAFF TGTGCCAGCAGCCTAGGAGGGATCACTGAAGCTTTCTTT
TRBJ2-1 NA NA TRBV11-3 CASSWGVWISGSYNEQFF TGTGCCAGCAGCTGGGGTGTATGGATTAGCGGATCCTACAATGAGCAGTTCTTC
TRBJ2-7 TRBD2 once TRBV16 CASSLFTGGYEQYF TGTGCCAGCAGCCTTTTTACGGGGGGCTACGAGCAGTACTTC
TRBJ2-7 TRBD1 few TRBV9 CASSHRPGQGSYEQYF TGTGCCAGCAGCCATCGACCGGGACAGGGCTCCTACGAGCAGTACTTC
TRBJ2-2 NA NA TRBV2 CASSEAEGVAGELFF TGTGCCAGCAGTGAAGCGGAGGGTGTGGCCGGGGAGCTGTTTTTT
TRBJ1-2 TRBD1 NA TRBV29-1 CSALVQGARGYTF TGCAGCGCTCTCGTACAGGGGGCCCGGGGCTACACCTTC
TRBJ2-7 TRBD2 NA TRBV7-8 CASSFPGRGREQYF TGTGCCAGCAGCTTTCCCGGGAGGGGTCGCGAGCAGTACTTC
TRBJ2-3 TRBD2 NA TRBV9 CASSVGTSIIADTQYF TGTGCCAGCAGCGTCGGGACTAGCATTATAGCAGATACGCAGTATTTT
TRBJ2-7 NA NA TRBV14 CASSHWTVGSYEQYF TGTGCCAGCAGCCACTGGACAGTAGGTTCCTACGAGCAGTACTTC
TRBJ1-4 NA NA TRBV27 CASQDRWTNEKLFF TGTGCCAGCCAAGACAGGTGGACTAATGAAAAACTGTTTTTT
TRBJ2-1 TRBD2 NA TRBV6-6 CASSYPGLAFYNEQFF TGTGCCAGCAGCTACCCGGGACTAGCGTTCTACAATGAGCAGTTCTTC
TRBJ2-7 NA NA TRBV7-2 CASSFGSGSYEQYF TGTGCCAGCAGCTTCGGATCGGGTTCCTACGAGCAGTACTTC
TRBJ2-7 NA NA TRBV11-3 CASSLVSYEQYF TGTGCCAGCAGCTTAGTATCCTACGAGCAGTACTTC
TRBJ2-7 NA few TRBV5-6 CASSLESGKDYEQYF TGTGCCAGCAGCTTAGAGTCGGGGAAAGACTACGAGCAGTACTTC
TRBJ2-1 NA NA TRBV7-3 CASSLNRDNEQFF TGTGCCAGCAGCTTAAACAGGGACAATGAGCAGTTCTTC
TRBJ2-6 NA NA TRBV6-1 CASSEGPSGANVLTF TGTGCCAGCAGTGAGGGGCCCTCTGGGGCCAACGTCCTGACTTTC
TRBJ1-2 TRBD1 NA TRBV2 CANRQTGDYGYTF TGTGCCAACCGCCAGACAGGGGACTATGGCTACACCTTC
TRBJ1-3 NA NA TRBV6-5 CASSYSGGSGGNTIYF TGTGCCAGCAGTTACTCGGGAGGGTCAGGCGGAAACACCATATATTTT
TRBJ2-1 NA NA TRBV18 CASSPSQGYNEQFF TGTGCCAGCTCACCATCGCAGGGGTACAATGAGCAGTTCTTC
TRBJ2-6 TRBD1 NA TRBV11-1 CASSLGGQGSPGANVLTF TGTGCCAGCAGCTTAGGTGGACAGGGGTCGCCTGGGGCCAACGTCCTGACTTTC
TRBJ2-3 TRBD2 NA TRBV2 CASRQYSGDSSDTQYF TGTGCCAGCAGGCAATATAGCGGGGATTCTTCAGATACGCAGTATTTT
TRBJ1-1 TRBD1 NA TRBV9 CASSTRGDSMNTEAFF TGTGCCAGCAGCACTAGAGGGGACAGTATGAACACTGAAGCTTTCTTT
TRBJ2-1 TRBD1 NA TRBV29-1 CSAATGGGNEQFF TGCAGCGCCGCCACAGGGGGAGGCAATGAGCAGTTCTTC
TRBJ2-7 TRBD1 NA TRBV18 CASSPSDRGFYEQYF TGTGCCAGCTCACCCTCGGACAGGGGGTTTTACGAGCAGTACTTC
TRBJ1-2 TRBD1 NA TRBV30 CAWSRDRGGYTF TGTGCCTGGAGTCGGGACAGGGGTGGCTACACCTTC
TRBJ1-2 NA NA TRBV28 CASRYRGSDGYTF TGTGCCAGCCGGTACCGCGGGTCCGATGGCTACACCTTC
TRBJ1-1 NA once TRBV2 CASSEITGSDEAFF TGTGCCAGCAGTGAGATTACAGGGTCGGATGAAGCTTTCTTT
TRBJ2-7 TRBD1 NA TRBV19 CASSIADRQGFGYEQYF TGTGCCAGTAGTATAGCAGACCGACAGGGGTTCGGATACGAGCAGTACTTC
TRBJ1-3 NA NA TRBV9 CASSRLEAAGNTIYF TGTGCCAGCAGCCGCCTAGAGGCAGCTGGAAACACCATATATTTT
TRBJ2-3 TRBD2 NA TRBV4-1 CASSPTGLAGTDTQYF TGCGCCAGCAGCCCTACCGGACTAGCCGGCACAGATACGCAGTATTTT
TRBJ1-1 NA once TRBV28 CASSGRQNTEAFF TGTGCCAGCAGCGGTCGACAGAACACTGAAGCTTTCTTT
TRBJ1-1 NA NA TRBV10-2 CASRLDRLNTEAFF TGCGCCAGCAGACTTGACAGATTGAACACTGAAGCTTTCTTT
TRBJ1-2 NA few TRBV28 CASTSTNYRVGGYTF TGTGCCAGCACCTCTACTAATTACAGGGTTGGTGGCTACACCTTC
TRBJ2-3 TRBD2 NA TRBV5-1 CASSFTSGSTDTQYF TGCGCCAGCAGCTTCACTAGCGGGAGTACAGATACGCAGTATTTT
TRBJ2-1 TRBD2 NA TRBV13 CASRASGTTSYNEQFF TGTGCCAGCAGGGCCTCCGGGACTACCTCCTACAATGAGCAGTTCTTC
TRBJ1-2 TRBD1 NA TRBV6-6 CASTEQGYHGYTF TGTGCCAGCACTGAACAGGGGTACCATGGCTACACCTTC
TRBJ2-7 TRBD2 NA TRBV5-1 CASSATSDSYEQYF TGCGCCAGCAGCGCGACTAGCGACTCCTACGAGCAGTACTTC
TRBJ1-1 NA NA TRBV21-1 CASSKVPGGDTEAFF TGTGCCAGCAGCAAAGTCCCAGGGGGCGACACTGAAGCTTTCTTT
TRBJ2-2 TRBD1 NA TRBV29-1 CSVGSGTGLYTGELFF TGCAGCGTTGGGTCGGGGACAGGGTTGTACACCGGGGAGCTGTTTTTT
TRBJ2-7 TRBD1 NA TRBV10-3 CAISVQGEITYEQYF TGTGCCATCAGTGTTCAGGGGGAAATAACCTACGAGCAGTACTTC
TRBJ1-4 NA NA TRBV6-5 CASSTDVREGKLFF TGTGCCAGCAGTACTGACGTCAGGGAAGGAAAACTGTTTTTT
TRBJ2-7 NA NA TRBV4-3 CASSQGARNYEQYF TGCGCCAGCAGCCAAGGGGCCAGAAACTACGAGCAGTACTTC
TRBJ1-2 TRBD1 NA TRBV27 CASSFRQGTGYTF TGTGCCAGCAGTTTTCGACAGGGCACCGGCTACACCTTC
TRBJ2-3 TRBD1 NA TRBV4-1 CASSQEWQGADTQYF TGCGCCAGCAGCCAAGAATGGCAGGGGGCAGATACGCAGTATTTT
TRBJ2-1 NA NA TRBV7-9 CASSSLREYNEQFF TGTGCCAGCAGCTCCCTCCGGGAGTACAATGAGCAGTTCTTC
TRBJ1-6 NA NA TRBV5-6 CASSPEARERGHF TGTGCCAGCAGCCCGGAAGCTAGGGAACGGGGCCACTTT
TRBJ2-5 NA NA TRBV7-9 CASSPTGGETQYF TGTGCCAGCAGCCCGACAGGAGGAGAGACCCAGTACTTC
TRBJ2-1 TRBD2 NA TRBV11-2 CASSPSGGGWDEQFF TGTGCCAGCAGCCCGAGCGGGGGGGGTTGGGATGAGCAGTTCTTC
TRBJ2-5 TRBD2 NA TRBV7-8 CASVLRPGLQETQYF TGTGCCAGCGTCCTGAGACCGGGACTACAAGAGACCCAGTACTTC
TRBJ2-2 NA NA TRBV27 CASSLSGAGELFF TGTGCCAGCAGTTTATCAGGGGCCGGGGAGCTGTTTTTT